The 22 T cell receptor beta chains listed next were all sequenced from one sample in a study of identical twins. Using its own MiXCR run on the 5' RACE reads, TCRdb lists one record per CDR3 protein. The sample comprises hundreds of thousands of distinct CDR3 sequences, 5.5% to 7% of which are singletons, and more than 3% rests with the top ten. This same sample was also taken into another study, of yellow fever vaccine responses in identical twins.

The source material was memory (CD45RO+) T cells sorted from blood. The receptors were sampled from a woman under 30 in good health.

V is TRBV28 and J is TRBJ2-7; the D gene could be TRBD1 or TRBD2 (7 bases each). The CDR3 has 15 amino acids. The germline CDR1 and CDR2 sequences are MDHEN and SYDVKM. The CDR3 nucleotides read TGTGCCAGCAGTCCCCCACCAGGGGGGGACTACGAGCAGTGCGTC. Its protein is CASSPPPGGDYEQCV.

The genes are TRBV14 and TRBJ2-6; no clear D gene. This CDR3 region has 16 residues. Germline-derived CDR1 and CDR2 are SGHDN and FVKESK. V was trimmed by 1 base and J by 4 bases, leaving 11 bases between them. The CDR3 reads CASSQAWAPGANVLTF. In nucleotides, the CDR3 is TGTGCCAGCAGCCAAGCCTGGGCGCCCGGGGCCAACGTCCTGACTTTC.

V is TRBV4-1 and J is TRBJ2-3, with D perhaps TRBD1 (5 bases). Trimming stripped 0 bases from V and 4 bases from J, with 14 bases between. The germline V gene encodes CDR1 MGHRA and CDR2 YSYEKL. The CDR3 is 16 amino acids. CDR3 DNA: TGCGCCAGCAGCCAAGATGTCAGGGCCAGGTCAGATACGCAGTATTTT. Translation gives CASSQDVRARSDTQYF.

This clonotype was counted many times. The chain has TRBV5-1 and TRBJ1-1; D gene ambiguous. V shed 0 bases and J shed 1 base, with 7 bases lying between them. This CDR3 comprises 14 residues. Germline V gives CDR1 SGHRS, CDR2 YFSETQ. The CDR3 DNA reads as TGCGCCAGCAGCTTGGAGGGATCGAACACTGAAGCTTTCTTT. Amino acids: CASSLEGSNTEAFF. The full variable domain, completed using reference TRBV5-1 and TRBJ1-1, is KAGVTQTPRYLIKTRGQQVTLSCSPISGHRSVSWYQQTPGQGLQFLFEYFSETQRNKGNFPGRFSGRQFSNSRSEMNVSTLELGDSALYLCASSLEGSNTEAFFGQGTRLTVV.

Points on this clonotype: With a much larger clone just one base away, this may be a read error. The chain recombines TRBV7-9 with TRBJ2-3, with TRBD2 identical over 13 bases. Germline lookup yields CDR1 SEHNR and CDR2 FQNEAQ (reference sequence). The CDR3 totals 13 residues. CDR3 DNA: TGTACCACCCCGGGACTAGCGGGACATACGCAGTATTTT. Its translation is CTTPGLAGHTQYF.

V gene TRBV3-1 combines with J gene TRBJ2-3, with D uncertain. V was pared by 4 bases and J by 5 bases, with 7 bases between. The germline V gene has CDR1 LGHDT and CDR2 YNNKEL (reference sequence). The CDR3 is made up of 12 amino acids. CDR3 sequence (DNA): TGTGCCAGCAGCCCGGCTGAAGATACGCAGTATTTT. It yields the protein CASSPAEDTQYF.

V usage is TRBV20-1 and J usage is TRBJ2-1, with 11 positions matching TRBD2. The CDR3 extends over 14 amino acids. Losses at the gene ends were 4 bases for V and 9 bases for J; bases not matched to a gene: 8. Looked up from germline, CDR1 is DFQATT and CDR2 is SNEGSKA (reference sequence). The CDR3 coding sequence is TGCAGTGCTACTCCCGGGACTAGCGGCGGTGAGCAGTTCTTC. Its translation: CSATPGTSGGEQFF.

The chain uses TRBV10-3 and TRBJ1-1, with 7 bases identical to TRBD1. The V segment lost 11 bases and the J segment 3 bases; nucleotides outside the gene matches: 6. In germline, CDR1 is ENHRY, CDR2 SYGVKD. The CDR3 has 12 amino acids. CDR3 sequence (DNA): TGTGCCTCGACAGGGTCCCACACTGAAGCTTTCTTT. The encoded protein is CASTGSHTEAFF.

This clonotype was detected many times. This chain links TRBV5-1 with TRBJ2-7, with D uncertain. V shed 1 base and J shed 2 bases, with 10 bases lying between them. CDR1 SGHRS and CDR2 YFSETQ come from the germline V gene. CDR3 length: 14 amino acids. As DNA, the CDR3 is TGCGCCAGCAGCTTGACGTCGACAACCTACGAGCAGTACTTC. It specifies CASSLTSTTYEQYF.

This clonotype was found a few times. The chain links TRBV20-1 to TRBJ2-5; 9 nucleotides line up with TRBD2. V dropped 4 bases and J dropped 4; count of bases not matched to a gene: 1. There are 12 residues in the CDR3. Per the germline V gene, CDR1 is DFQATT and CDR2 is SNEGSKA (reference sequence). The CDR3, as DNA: TGCAGTGCTATACTAGCGGGAGAGACCCAGTACTTC. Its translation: CSAILAGETQYF.

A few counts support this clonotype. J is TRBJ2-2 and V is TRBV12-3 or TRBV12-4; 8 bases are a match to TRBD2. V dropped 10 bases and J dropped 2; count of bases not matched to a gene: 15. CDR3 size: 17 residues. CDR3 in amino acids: CAISGPSGGRNTGELFF. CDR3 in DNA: TGTGCCATAAGCGGACCGAGCGGGGGCCGAAACACCGGGGAGCTGTTTTTT.

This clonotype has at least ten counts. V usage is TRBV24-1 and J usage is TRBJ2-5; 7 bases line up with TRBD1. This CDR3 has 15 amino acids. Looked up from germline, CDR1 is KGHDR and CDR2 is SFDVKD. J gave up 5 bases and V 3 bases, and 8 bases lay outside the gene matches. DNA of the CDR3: TGTGCCACCAGTGATCCCAGGGGGATAGTGGAGACCCAGTACTTC. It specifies CATSDPRGIVETQYF.

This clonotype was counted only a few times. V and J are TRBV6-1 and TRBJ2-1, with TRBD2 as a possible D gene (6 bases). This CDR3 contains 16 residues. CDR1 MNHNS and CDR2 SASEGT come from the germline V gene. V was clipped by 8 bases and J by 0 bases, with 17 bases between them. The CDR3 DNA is TGTGCCAGCCCCCGGGAGAGCGTTAGCTCCTACAATGAGCAGTTCTTC. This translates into CASPRESVSSYNEQFF.

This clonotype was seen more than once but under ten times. CDR3 amino acids: CASSLKRTSGSWESTDTQYF. The CDR3 DNA is TGTGCCAGCAGCCTGAAAAGGACTAGCGGGAGTTGGGAGAGCACAGATACGCAGTATTTT. This chain links TRBV3-1 with TRBJ2-3, with 13 bases aligning to TRBD2. CDR3 length equals 20 residues. The J segment lost 0 bases and the V segment lost 4 bases, leaving 13 bases of the junction unmatched. CDR1 is LGHDT and CDR2 is YNNKEL in the germline V gene (reference sequence).

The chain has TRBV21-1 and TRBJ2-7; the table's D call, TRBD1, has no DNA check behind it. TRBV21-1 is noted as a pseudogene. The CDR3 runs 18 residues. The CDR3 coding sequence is TGTGCCAGCAGCAAAGCGCTTTATGAGGGGACCAAAGCTTGTGAGCAGTACGTC. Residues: CASSKALYEGTKACEQYV.

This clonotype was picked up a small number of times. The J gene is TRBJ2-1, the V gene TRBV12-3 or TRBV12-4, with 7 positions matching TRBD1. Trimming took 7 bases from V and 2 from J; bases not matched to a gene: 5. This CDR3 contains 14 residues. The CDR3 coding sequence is TGTGCCAGCACCCGGGACAGCACCTACAATGAGCAGTTCTTC. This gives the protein CASTRDSTYNEQFF.

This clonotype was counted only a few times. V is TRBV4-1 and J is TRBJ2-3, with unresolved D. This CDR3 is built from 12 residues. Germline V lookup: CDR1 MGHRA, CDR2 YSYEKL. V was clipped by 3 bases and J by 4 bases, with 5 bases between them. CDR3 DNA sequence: TGCGCCAGCAGCCAGCCCGCAGATACGCAGTATTTT. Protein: CASSQPADTQYF.

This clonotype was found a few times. The CDR3 coding sequence is TGTGCCAGCAGTGAATCGGTACCGGCGGGGGGGCCATTCGGGGAGCTGTTTTTT. Translating gives CASSESVPAGGPFGELFF. V is TRBV2 and J is TRBJ2-2, with TRBD2 identical over 9 bases. V lost 2 bases, J lost 7 bases, and 14 bases stayed unmatched. The CDR3 has 18 amino acids. Germline CDR1 SNHLY, CDR2 FYNNEI.

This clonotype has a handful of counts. The CDR3 reads CSARGQGIEDGYTF. The DNA of the CDR3 is TGCAGTGCTAGAGGACAGGGAATCGAAGATGGCTACACCTTC. The genes are TRBV20-1 and TRBJ1-2, with 7 bases aligning to TRBD1. This CDR3 has 14 residues. Losses at the gene ends were 1 base for V and 6 bases for J; bases not matched to a gene: 8. The germline V gene has CDR1 DFQATT and CDR2 SNEGSKA (reference sequence).

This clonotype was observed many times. The CDR3: CASSGSGRGDEKLFF. CDR3 coding DNA: TGCGCCAGCAGCGGATCAGGGCGAGGGGATGAAAAACTGTTTTTT. The V gene is TRBV5-1, the J gene TRBJ1-4, with D perhaps TRBD1 (5 bases). Trimming took 4 bases from V and 6 from J, leaving 16 bases between them. CDR1 and CDR2 from the germline V gene are SGHRS and YFSETQ. The CDR3 covers 15 residues.

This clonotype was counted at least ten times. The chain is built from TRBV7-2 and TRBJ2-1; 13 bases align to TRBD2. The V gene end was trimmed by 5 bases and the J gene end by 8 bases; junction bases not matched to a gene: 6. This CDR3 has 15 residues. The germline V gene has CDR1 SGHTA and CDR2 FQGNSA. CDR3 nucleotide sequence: TGTGCCAGCAGCCCAAGGACTAGCGGGAGCCATGAGCAGTTCTTC. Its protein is CASSPRTSGSHEQFF.

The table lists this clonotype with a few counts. The CDR3 protein is CASSQGSGGPGELFF. CDR3 DNA: TGTGCCAGCAGCCAAGGATCAGGGGGTCCCGGGGAGCTGTTTTTT. J is TRBJ2-2 and V is TRBV3-1, with 7 bases identical to TRBD1. The length of the CDR3 is 15 residues. V trimming: 1 base; J trimming: 6 bases; junction bases outside the gene matches: 5. Germline V gives CDR1 LGHDT, CDR2 YNNKEL (reference sequence).